The rows below give T cell receptor beta chains drawn from one sample of a study of OX40 agonist ivuxolimab in advanced cancers. Measured with immunoSEQ multiplex PCR; TCRdb has only the in-frame clones, and not every one. The sample includes about 16,000 clones, about 86% of them seen just once. Sequences were derived from CD4+ or CD8+ T cells sorted from blood, sampled in a trial of the OX40 agonist ivuxolimab. The receptors here all came from an adult with an advanced solid tumor such as melanoma, head and neck, liver or kidney cancer. The CDR3 runs from the conserved cysteine through the conserved F or W. A D gene is named only where the DNA matches it firmly. Not all rows give a size; the values are once, few, many and, for expanded clones, a class.

V gene	D gene	J gene	clone size	CDR3 length	CDR3 DNA	CDR3 protein
TRBV7-9	TRBD1	TRBJ1-1	.	14	TGTGCCAGCAGCGCCTCAGGGGGGAGGACTGAAGCTTTCTTT	CASSASGGRTEAFF
TRBV29-1	.	TRBJ2-5	.	14	TGCAGCGTTAGACCCCCGGGGCATAGGGAGACCCAGTACTTC	CSVRPPGHRETQYF
TRBV1	.	TRBJ1-2	.	16	TGCACCAGCAGGATATGCTGTTTGTGCGAGACCTATGGCTACACCTTC	CTSRICCLCETYGYTF
TRBV10-3	.	TRBJ2-3	.	14	TGTGCCATCAGTGAGCCTGACCGAACAGATACGCAGTATTTT	CAISEPDRTDTQYF
TRBV11-2	.	TRBJ2-3	.	16	TGTGCCAGCAGCTTAGTCAGGGGGGGAGGCACAGATACGCAGTATTTT	CASSLVRGGGTDTQYF
TRBV7-3	.	TRBJ1-1	.	14	TGTGCCAGCAGCTTAGCGTTTCGGTACGCTGAAGCTTTCTTT	CASSLAFRYAEAFF
TRBV19	.	TRBJ2-5	once	13	TGTGCCAGTAATGACAGAGGACAAGAGACCCAGTACTTC	CASNDRGQETQYF
TRBV27	TRBD1	TRBJ1-2	.	17	TGTGCCAGCAGTTCCCATGGGGACAGGGTAATCAGACGAGGCTACACCTTC	CASSSHGDRVIRRGYTF
TRBV11-3	TRBD2	TRBJ2-2	.	17	TGTGCCAGCAGCCGCGTCCTAGCGGGGGGGAACACCGGGGAGCTGTTTTTT	CASSRVLAGGNTGELFF
TRBV30	.	TRBJ2-3	.	14	TGTGCCTGGAGTGCGGGCGGGAACACAGATACGCAGTATTTT	CAWSAGGNTDTQYF
TRBV19	TRBD1	TRBJ1-2	.	17	TGTGCCAGTAGTACCCTTCCGGGACAGACCGCTAACTATGGCTACACCTTC	CASSTLPGQTANYGYTF
TRBV2	.	TRBJ2-5	.	13	TGTGCCAGCAAACGGGGGATGGGGGAGACCCAGTACTTC	CASKRGMGETQYF
TRBV19	.	TRBJ1-4	.	14	TGTGCCAGTAGTATTGATGCGGAGAATGAAAAACTGTTTTTT	CASSIDAENEKLFF
TRBV28	.	TRBJ2-1	.	14	TGTGCCAGCATTGGGGGGGCCCTATACAATGAGCAGTTCTTC	CASIGGALYNEQFF
TRBV5-1	TRBD1	TRBJ1-3	.	15	TGCGCCAGCAGCTCCGGGACAGTCTCTGGAAACACCATATATTTT	CASSSGTVSGNTIYF
TRBV5-5	.	TRBJ1-1	.	13	TGTGCCAGCAGCTTCGACCCCGACACTGAAGCTTTCTTT	CASSFDPDTEAFF
TRBV4-1	.	TRBJ1-2	.	15	TGCGCCAGCAGCCAACTGAGGGACACGAGGGGTGGCTACACCTTC	CASSQLRDTRGGYTF
TRBV5-8	TRBD1	TRBJ2-1	.	16	TGTGCCAGCAGCTTGGGACAGGGGGCGCCTGGTAATGAGCAGTTCTTC	CASSLGQGAPGNEQFF
TRBV4-1	TRBD2	TRBJ2-3	.	14	TGCGCCAGCAGCCGACTAGCTCGGCCAGATACGCAGTATTTT	CASSRLARPDTQYF
TRBV2	.	TRBJ1-5	.	13	TGTGCCAGCACGGGTGCGGGCAATCAGCCCCAGCATTTT	CASTGAGNQPQHF
TRBV19	TRBD1	TRBJ1-1	.	18	TGTGCCAGTAGTACGGGAGCAGGGGGCCTCGTTATGAACACTGAAGCTTTCTTT	CASSTGAGGLVMNTEAFF
TRBV2	.	TRBJ2-2	.	15	TGTGCCACCAAAGGCGGGACCCCGAACACCGGGGAGCTGTTTTTT	CATKGGTPNTGELFF
TRBV10-3	TRBD1	TRBJ1-2	.	16	TGTGCCAGCAGTCCCCTTCCGGGACAGACAAACTATGGCTACACCTTC	CASSPLPGQTNYGYTF
TRBV7-6	.	TRBJ2-3	.	14	TGTGCCAGCAGCCCCGGGGCCAGCACAGATACGCAGTATTTT	CASSPGASTDTQYF
TRBV7-8	.	TRBJ2-1	once	12	TGTGCCAGCAGCTCACAGTACAATGAGCAGTTCTTC	CASSSQYNEQFF
TRBV9	TRBD1	TRBJ2-2	.	14	TGTGCCAGCAGCGTCGGACAGGGGAGCGGGGAGCTGTTTTTT	CASSVGQGSGELFF
TRBV19	TRBD1	TRBJ1-1	.	15	TGTGCCAGTAGTACGCACAGGGGTGGGGGCACTGAAGCTTTCTTT	CASSTHRGGGTEAFF
TRBV5-1	.	TRBJ1-5	once	14	TGCGCCAGCAGACTCCTACAGGGTAGTCAGCCCCAGCATTTT	CASRLLQGSQPQHF
TRBV2	.	TRBJ2-2	few	16	TGTGCCAGCAGTGAAGCGGGACGGATCCGCACCGGGGAGCTGTTTTTT	CASSEAGRIRTGELFF
TRBV12-2	.	TRBJ2-7	.	11	TGTGCAAGTCGCGGCAACTACGAGCAGTACTTC	CASRGNYEQYF
TRBV6-6	.	TRBJ1-2	.	14	TGTGCCAGCAGCGACAGGTCGGGACTCTATGGCTACACCTTC	CASSDRSGLYGYTF
TRBV9	TRBD1	TRBJ1-5	few	15	TGTGCCAGCAGCGTGGCAGGGGGCCCGAATCAGCCCCAGCATTTT	CASSVAGGPNQPQHF
TRBV9	.	TRBJ2-3	.	14	TGTGCCAGCAGCGTAGGAGCGACCACAGATACGCAGTATTTT	CASSVGATTDTQYF
TRBV5-1	.	TRBJ1-6	.	13	TGCGCCAGCAGCTTGGGATTGGGTTCACCCCTCCACTTT	CASSLGLGSPLHF
TRBV18	TRBD1	TRBJ2-5	.	15	TGTGCCAGCTCACCAGGGACAGGGTATTCGGAGACCCAGTACTTC	CASSPGTGYSETQYF
TRBV5-1	.	TRBJ2-3	.	14	TGCGCCAGCAGCTTTTCGGGGGACGCAGATACGCAGTATTTT	CASSFSGDADTQYF
TRBV19	.	TRBJ1-2	.	16	TGTGCCAGTAGTATCTATACAGGCCGATCTAACTATGGCTACACCTTC	CASSIYTGRSNYGYTF
TRBV2	.	TRBJ1-2	.	13	TGTGCCAGCAGACCTGACCCCACGGGGGGCTACACCTTC	CASRPDPTGGYTF
TRBV10-1	.	TRBJ2-1	once	14	TGCGCCAGCAGTGGGCCGGGAGCGTACAATGAGCAGTTCTTC	CASSGPGAYNEQFF
TRBV11-3	.	TRBJ1-5	few	10	TGTGCCAGCACTTATCAGCCCCAGCATTTT	CASTYQPQHF
TRBV6-6	.	TRBJ2-1	.	13	TGTGCCACAGGCATGGGAAGAGACAATGAGCAGTTCTTC	CATGMGRDNEQFF
TRBV5-1	.	TRBJ2-3	once	14	TGCGCCAGCAGCTTCAGCGACACCACAGATACGCAGTATTTT	CASSFSDTTDTQYF
TRBV4-2	.	TRBJ1-5	.	13	TGTGCCAGCAGCCGGAACAGGGACCAGCCCCAGCATTTT	CASSRNRDQPQHF
TRBV5-1	.	TRBJ1-5	.	15	TGCGCCAGCAGCTTGGTGCCGGGGGGCAATCAGCCCCAGCATTTT	CASSLVPGGNQPQHF
TRBV7-8	.	TRBJ2-2	.	15	TGTGCCAGCAGCCTTAGGGGGGGAATCACCGGGGAGCTGTTTTTT	CASSLRGGITGELFF
TRBV4-1	.	TRBJ2-5	.	16	TGCGCCAGCAGCCACCCCAGGCGGGACACTCAAGAGACCCAGTACTTC	CASSHPRRDTQETQYF
TRBV7-8	.	TRBJ2-7	.	15	TGTGCCAGCAGCCCAGCCCGGGTCCAGACCTACGAGCAGTACTTC	CASSPARVQTYEQYF
TRBV14	.	TRBJ2-2	once	15	TGTGCCAGCAGCCAAGAGGCGGTCGCGATCGGGGAGCTGTTTTTT	CASSQEAVAIGELFF
TRBV21-1	.	TRBJ2-2	.	13	TGTGCCAGCAGGGCAAAGAACACCGGGGAGCTGTTTTTT	CASRAKNTGELFF
TRBV9	.	TRBJ2-3	.	15	TGTGCCAGCAGCCCAGCGAGGAGGAGCACAGATACGCAGTATTTT	CASSPARRSTDTQYF
TRBV11-2	.	TRBJ2-2	.	17	TGTGCCAGCAGCTTAAGTCAATGGCAGGCGAACACCGGGGAGCTGTTTTTT	CASSLSQWQANTGELFF
TRBV6-6	TRBD2	TRBJ2-7	.	14	TGTGCCAGCAGAACTAGCGGGAGTTACAACGAGCAGTACTTC	CASRTSGSYNEQYF
TRBV5-1	.	TRBJ1-1	.	15	TGCGCCAGCAGCTTGCTCCCAGTTGAGGGCACTGAAGCTTTCTTT	CASSLLPVEGTEAFF
TRBV2	TRBD1	TRBJ2-7	.	18	TGTGCCAGCAGTGCATCCGGGACAGGGGGAAGATTATCCTACGAGCAGTACTTC	CASSASGTGGRLSYEQYF
TRBV7-3	TRBD1	TRBJ2-5	.	14	TGTGCCAGCAGCCCGGACAGGGGGCGAGAGACCCAGTACTTC	CASSPDRGRETQYF
TRBV5-6	.	TRBJ2-1	.	16	TGTGCCAGCGTCCCCCTTGGCCAGGGACCATACAATGAGCAGTTCTTC	CASVPLGQGPYNEQFF
TRBV5-4	.	TRBJ2-1	.	13	TGTGCCAGCAGCTTGGTCGGGGGCAGGGAGCAGTTCTTC	CASSLVGGREQFF
TRBV30	.	TRBJ1-1	few	13	TGTGCCTGGGGTCTTCGAGAGAACACTGAAGCTTTCTTT	CAWGLRENTEAFF
TRBV9	.	TRBJ2-3	.	16	TGTGCCAGCAGCTCCGGTCGCCTTAGGGGCACAGATACGCAGTATTTT	CASSSGRLRGTDTQYF